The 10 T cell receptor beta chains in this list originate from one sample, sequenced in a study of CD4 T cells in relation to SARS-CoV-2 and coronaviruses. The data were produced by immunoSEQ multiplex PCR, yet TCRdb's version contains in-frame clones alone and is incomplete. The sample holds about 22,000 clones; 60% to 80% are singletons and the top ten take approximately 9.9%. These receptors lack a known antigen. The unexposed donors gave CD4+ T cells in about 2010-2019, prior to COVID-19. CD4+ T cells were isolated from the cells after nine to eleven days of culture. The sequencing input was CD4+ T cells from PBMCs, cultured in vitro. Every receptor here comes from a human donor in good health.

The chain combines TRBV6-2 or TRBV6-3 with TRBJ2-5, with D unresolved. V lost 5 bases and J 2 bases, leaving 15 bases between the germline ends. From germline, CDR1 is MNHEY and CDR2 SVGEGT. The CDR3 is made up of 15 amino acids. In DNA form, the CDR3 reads TGTGCCAGCAGTACCCGGTCCATCCATCAAGAGACCCAGTACTTC. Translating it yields CASSTRSIHQETQYF.

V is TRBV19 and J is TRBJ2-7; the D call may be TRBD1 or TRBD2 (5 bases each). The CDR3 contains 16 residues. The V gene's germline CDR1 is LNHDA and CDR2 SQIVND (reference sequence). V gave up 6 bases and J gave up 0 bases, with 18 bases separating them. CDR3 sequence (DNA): TGTGCCAGTAGGCGAGGGACGGACCTTAGCTCCTACGAGCAGTACTTC. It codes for CASRRGTDLSSYEQYF.

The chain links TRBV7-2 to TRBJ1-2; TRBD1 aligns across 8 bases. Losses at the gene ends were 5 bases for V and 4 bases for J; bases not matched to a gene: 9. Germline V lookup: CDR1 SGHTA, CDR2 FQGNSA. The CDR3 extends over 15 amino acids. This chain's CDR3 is CASSDRRGRSYGYTF. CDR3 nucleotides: TGTGCCAGCAGCGACCGCAGGGGGCGCAGCTATGGCTACACCTTC.

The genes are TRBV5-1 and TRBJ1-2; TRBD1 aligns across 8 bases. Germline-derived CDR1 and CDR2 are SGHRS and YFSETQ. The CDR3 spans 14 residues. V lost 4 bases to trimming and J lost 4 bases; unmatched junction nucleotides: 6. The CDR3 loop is CASSPGQGGYGYTF. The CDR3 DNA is TGCGCCAGCAGCCCTGGACAGGGTGGCTATGGCTACACCTTC.

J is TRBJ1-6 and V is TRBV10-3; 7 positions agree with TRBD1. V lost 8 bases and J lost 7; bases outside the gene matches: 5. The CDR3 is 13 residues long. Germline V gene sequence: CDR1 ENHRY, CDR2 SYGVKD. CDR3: CAISLGQNSPLHF. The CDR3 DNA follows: TGTGCCATCTCGCTGGGACAGAATTCACCCCTCCACTTT.

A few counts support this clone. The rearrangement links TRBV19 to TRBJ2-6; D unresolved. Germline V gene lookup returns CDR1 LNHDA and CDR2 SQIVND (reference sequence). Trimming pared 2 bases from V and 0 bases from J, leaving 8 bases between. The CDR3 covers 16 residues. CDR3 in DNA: TGTGCCAGTAGTATAAGCCCCTTCTCTGGGGCCAACGTCCTGACTTTC. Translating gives CASSISPFSGANVLTF.

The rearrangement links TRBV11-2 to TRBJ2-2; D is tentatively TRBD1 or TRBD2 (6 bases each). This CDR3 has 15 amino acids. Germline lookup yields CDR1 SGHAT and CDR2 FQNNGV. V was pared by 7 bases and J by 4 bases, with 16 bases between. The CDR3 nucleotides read TGTGCCAGCACGTTCGGGGGCGTGGGCACCGGGGAGCTGTTTTTT. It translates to CASTFGGVGTGELFF. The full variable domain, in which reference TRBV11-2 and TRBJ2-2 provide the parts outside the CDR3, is EAGVAQSPRYKIIEKRQSVAFWCNPISGHATLYWYQQILGQGPKLLIQFQNNGVVDDSQLPKDRFSAERLKGVDSTLKIQPAKLEDSAVYLCASTFGGVGTGELFFGEGSRLTVL.

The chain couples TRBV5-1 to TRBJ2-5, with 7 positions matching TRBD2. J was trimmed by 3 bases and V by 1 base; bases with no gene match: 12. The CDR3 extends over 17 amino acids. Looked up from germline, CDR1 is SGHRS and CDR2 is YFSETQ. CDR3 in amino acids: CASSLSTFSGPKETQYF. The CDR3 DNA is TGCGCCAGCAGCTTGTCGACCTTTAGCGGGCCAAAAGAGACCCAGTACTTC.

The CDR3 spells CASGLVVGRGSYEQYF. CDR3 sequence (DNA): TGTGCTAGTGGTTTGGTAGTCGGCAGGGGGAGCTACGAGCAGTACTTC. This chain connects TRBV12-5 to TRBJ2-7; 7 bases are a match to TRBD1. Germline CDR1 and CDR2: LGHNT and FRNRAP. The V gene end was trimmed by 0 bases and the J gene end by 3 bases; junction bases not matched to a gene: 8. The CDR3 has 16 residues.

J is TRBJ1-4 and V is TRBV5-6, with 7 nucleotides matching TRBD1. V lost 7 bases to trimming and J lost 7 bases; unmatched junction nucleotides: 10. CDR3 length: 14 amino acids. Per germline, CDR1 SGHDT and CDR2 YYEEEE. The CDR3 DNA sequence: TGTGCCAGCGGCCAGGGGGTCGTGAGTGAAAAACTGTTTTTT. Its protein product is CASGQGVVSEKLFF.